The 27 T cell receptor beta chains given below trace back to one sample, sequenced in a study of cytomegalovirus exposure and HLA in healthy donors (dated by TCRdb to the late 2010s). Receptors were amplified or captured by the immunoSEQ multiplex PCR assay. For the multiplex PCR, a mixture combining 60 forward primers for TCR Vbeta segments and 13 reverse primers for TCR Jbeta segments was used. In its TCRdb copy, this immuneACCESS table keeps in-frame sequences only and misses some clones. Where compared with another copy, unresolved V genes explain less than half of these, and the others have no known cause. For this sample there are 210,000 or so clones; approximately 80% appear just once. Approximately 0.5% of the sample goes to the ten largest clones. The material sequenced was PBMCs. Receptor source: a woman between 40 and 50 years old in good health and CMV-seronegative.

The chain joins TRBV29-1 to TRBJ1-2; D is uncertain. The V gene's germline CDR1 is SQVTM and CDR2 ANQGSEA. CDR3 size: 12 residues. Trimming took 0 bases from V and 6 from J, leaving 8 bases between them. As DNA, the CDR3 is TGCAGCGTTGAAGATCGGGTGAATGGCTACACCTTC. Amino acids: CSVEDRVNGYTF.

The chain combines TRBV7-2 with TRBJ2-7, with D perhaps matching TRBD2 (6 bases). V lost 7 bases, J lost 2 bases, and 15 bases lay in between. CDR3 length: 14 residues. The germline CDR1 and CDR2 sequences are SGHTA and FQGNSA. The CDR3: CASIVGSGPYEQYF. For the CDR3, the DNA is TGTGCCAGCATCGTCGGTAGCGGCCCCTACGAGCAGTACTTC.

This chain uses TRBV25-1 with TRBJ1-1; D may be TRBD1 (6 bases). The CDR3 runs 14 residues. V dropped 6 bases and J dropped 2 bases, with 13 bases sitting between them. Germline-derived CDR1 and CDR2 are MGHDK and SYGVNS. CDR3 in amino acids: CASSVGGPNTEAFF. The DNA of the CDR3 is TGTGCCAGCAGCGTCGGGGGGCCAAACACTGAAGCTTTCTTT.

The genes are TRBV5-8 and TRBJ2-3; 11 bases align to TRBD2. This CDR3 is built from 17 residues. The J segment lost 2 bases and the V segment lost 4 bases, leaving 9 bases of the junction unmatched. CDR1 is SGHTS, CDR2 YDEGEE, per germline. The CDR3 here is CASSPGEGLAVTDTQYF. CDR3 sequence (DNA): TGTGCCAGCAGCCCGGGTGAGGGACTAGCGGTCACAGATACGCAGTATTTT.

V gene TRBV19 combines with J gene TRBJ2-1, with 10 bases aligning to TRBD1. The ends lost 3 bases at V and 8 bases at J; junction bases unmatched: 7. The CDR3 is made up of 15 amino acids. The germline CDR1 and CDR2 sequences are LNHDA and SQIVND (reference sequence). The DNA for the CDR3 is TGTGCCAGTAGTATCAAGGGACAGGGGTTCGATGAGCAGTTCTTC. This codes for CASSIKGQGFDEQFF. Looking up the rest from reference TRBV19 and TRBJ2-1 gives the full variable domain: DGGITQSPKYLFRKEGQNVTLSCEQNLNHDAMYWYRQDPGQGLRLIYYSQIVNDFQKGDIAEGYSVSREKKESFPLTVTSAQKNPTAFYLCASSIKGQGFDEQFFGPGTRLTVL.

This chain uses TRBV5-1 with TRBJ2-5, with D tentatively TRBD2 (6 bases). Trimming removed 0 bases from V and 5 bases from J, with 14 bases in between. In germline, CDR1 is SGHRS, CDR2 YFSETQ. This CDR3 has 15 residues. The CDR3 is CASSLEGTAGETQYF. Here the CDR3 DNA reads TGCGCCAGCAGCTTGGAGGGGACTGCTGGGGAGACCCAGTACTTC.

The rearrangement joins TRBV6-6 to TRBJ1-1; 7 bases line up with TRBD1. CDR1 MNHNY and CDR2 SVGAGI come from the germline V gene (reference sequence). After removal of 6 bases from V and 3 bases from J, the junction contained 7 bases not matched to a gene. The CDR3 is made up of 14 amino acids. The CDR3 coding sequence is TGTGCCAGCAGACGACAGGGAGTCGACACTGAAGCTTTCTTT. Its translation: CASRRQGVDTEAFF.

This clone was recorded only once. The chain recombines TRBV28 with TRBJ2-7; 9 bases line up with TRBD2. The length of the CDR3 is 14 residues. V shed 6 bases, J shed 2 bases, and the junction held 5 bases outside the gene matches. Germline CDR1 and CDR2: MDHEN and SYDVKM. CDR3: CASRYERGAYEQYF. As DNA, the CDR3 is TGTGCCAGCAGATATGAGCGGGGGGCCTACGAGCAGTACTTC. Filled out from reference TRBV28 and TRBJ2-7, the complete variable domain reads DVKVTQSSRYLVKRTGEKVFLECVQDMDHENMFWYRQDPGLGLRLIYFSYDVKMKEKGDIPEGYSVSREKKERFSLILESASTNQTSMYLCASRYERGAYEQYFGPGTRLTVT.

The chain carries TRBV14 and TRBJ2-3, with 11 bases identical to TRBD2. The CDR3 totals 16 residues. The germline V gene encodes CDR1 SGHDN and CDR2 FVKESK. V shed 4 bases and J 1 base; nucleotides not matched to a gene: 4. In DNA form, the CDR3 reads TGTGCCAGCAGCCCCCGACTAGCGGGGCGCACAGATACGCAGTATTTT. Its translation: CASSPRLAGRTDTQYF.

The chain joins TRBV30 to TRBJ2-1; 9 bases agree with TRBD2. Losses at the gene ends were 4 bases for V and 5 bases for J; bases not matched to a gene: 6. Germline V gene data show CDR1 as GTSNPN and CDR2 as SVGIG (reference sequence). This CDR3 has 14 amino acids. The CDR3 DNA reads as TGTGCCTGGAAACGCGGGGGGGGTAACAATGAGCAGTTCTTC. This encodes CAWKRGGGNNEQFF.

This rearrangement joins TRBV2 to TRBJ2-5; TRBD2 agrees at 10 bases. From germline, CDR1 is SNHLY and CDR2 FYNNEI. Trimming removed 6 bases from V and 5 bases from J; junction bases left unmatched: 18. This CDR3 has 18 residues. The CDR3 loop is CASSAGARSGGAGETQYF. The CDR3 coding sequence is TGTGCCAGCAGCGCAGGGGCCCGAAGCGGGGGGGCAGGGGAGACCCAGTACTTC.

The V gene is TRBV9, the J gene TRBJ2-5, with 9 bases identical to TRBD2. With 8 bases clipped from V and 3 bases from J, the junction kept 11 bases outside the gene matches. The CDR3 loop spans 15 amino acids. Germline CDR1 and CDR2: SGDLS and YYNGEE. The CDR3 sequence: CARQWGGGAEETQYF. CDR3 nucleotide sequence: TGTGCCAGGCAATGGGGCGGGGGGGCGGAAGAGACCCAGTACTTC.

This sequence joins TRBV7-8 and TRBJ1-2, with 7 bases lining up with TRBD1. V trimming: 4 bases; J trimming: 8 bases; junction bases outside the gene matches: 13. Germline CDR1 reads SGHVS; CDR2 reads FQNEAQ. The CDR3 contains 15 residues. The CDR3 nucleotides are TGTGCCAGCAGCTCCTGGGCTGACAGGGCTATCGGCTACACCTTC. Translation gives CASSSWADRAIGYTF.

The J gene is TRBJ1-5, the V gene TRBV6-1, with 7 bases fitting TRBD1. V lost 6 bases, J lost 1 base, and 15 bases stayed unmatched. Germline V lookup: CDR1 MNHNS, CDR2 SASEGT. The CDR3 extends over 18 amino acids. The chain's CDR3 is CASSETGQFVGSNQPQHF. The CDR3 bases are TGTGCCAGCAGCGAAACGGGACAGTTTGTCGGGAGCAATCAGCCCCAGCATTTT.

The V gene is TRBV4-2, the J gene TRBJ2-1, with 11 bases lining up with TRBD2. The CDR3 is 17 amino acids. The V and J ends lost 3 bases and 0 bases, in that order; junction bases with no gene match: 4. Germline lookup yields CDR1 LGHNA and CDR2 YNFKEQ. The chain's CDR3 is CASSQAGTSGSYNEQFF. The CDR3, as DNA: TGTGCCAGCAGCCAGGCCGGGACTAGCGGCTCCTACAATGAGCAGTTCTTC.

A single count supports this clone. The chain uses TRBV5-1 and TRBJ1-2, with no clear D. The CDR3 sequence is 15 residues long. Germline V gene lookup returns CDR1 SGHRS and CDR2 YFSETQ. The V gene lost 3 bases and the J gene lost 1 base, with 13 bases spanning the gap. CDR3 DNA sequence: TGCGCCAGCAGCTCCTCAGACGGACTTAACTATGGCTACACCTTC. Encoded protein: CASSSSDGLNYGYTF.

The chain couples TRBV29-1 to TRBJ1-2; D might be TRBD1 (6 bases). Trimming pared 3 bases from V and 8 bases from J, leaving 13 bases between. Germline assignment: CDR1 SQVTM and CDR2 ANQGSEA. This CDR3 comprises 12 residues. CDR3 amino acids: CSVEPRGDGYTF. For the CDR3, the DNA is TGCAGCGTTGAGCCCAGGGGTGACGGCTACACCTTC.

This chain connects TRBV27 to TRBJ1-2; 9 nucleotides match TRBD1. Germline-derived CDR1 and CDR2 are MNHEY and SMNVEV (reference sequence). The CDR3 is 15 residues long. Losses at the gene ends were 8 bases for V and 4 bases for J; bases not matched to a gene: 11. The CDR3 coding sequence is TGTGCCAGCCAAAGTTTATCGGGACAGGGCTATGGCTACACCTTC. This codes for CASQSLSGQGYGYTF.

The CDR3: CASSSGGRVTEAFF. In nucleotides, the CDR3 is TGCGCCAGCAGCTCGGGGGGGCGGGTCACTGAAGCTTTCTTT. V gene TRBV5-1 combines with J gene TRBJ1-1, with D perhaps matching TRBD1 (6 bases). Germline V gene lookup returns CDR1 SGHRS and CDR2 YFSETQ. The CDR3 has 14 residues. Trimming cost V 3 bases and J 4 bases, with 13 bases left between them.

CDR3 residues: CASSERRGSSYEQYF. CDR3 DNA sequence: TGTGCCAGCAGTGAGAGGCGGGGAAGCTCCTACGAGCAGTACTTC. The chain links TRBV6-1 to TRBJ2-7; D might be TRBD2 (6 bases). CDR1 and CDR2 (germline): MNHNS, SASEGT. This CDR3 comprises 15 residues. Trimming left V 3 bases short and J 0 bases short, with 12 bases between.

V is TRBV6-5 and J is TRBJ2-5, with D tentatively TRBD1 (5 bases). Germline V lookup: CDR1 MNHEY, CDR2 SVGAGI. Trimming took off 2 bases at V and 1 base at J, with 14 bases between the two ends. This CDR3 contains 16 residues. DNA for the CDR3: TGTGCCAGCAGTTACACCCCTGGGGCAGTCCAAGAGACCCAGTACTTC. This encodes CASSYTPGAVQETQYF.

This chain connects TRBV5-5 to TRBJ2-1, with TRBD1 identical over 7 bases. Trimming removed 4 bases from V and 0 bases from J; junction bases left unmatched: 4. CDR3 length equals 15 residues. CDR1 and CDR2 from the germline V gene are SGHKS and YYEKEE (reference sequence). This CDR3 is CASSRGQSSYNEQFF. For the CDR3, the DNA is TGTGCCAGCAGCCGGGGACAGAGCTCCTACAATGAGCAGTTCTTC. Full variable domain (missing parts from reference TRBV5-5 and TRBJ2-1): DAGVTQSPTHLIKTRGQQVTLRCSPISGHKSVSWYQQVLGQGPQFIFQYYEKEERGRGNFPDRFSARQFPNYSSELNVNALLLGDSALYLCASSRGQSSYNEQFFGPGTRLTVL.

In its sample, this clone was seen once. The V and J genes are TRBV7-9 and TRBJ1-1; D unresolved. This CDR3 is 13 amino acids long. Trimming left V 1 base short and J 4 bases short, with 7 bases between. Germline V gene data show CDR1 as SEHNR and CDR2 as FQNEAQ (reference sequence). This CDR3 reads CASSLEPSTEAFF. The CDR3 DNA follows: TGTGCCAGCAGCTTAGAACCCAGCACTGAAGCTTTCTTT.

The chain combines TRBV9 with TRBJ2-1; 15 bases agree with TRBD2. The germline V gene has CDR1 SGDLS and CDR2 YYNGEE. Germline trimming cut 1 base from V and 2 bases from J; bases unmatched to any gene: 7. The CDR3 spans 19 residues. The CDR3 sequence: CASSVRGLAGGPTYNEQFF. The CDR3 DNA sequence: TGTGCCAGCAGCGTACGTGGACTAGCGGGGGGGCCCACCTACAATGAGCAGTTCTTC.

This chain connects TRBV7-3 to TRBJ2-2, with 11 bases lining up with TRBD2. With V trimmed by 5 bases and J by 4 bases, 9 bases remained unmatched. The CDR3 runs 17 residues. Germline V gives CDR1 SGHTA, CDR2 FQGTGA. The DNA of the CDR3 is TGTGCCAGCAGCCCAACTACTAGCGGGGGCCGCACCGGGGAGCTGTTTTTT. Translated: CASSPTTSGGRTGELFF.

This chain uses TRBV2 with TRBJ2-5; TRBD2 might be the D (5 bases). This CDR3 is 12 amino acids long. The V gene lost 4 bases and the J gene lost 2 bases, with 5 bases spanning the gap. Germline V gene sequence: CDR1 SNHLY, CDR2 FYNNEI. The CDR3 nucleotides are TGTGCCAGCAGTGGAGGGCAAGAGACCCAGTACTTC. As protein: CASSGGQETQYF.

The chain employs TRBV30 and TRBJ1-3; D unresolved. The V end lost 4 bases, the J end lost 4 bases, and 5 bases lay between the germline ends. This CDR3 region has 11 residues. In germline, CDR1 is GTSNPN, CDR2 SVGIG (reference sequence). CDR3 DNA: TGTGCCTGGACCGAGGGAAACACCATATATTTT. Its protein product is CAWTEGNTIYF.